The clone carrying this TCR beta chain showed up just a few times. Its specificity is unknown. This sample stems from a study of beta chain features in type 1 diabetes. The study reverse transcribed the entire isolated RNA, so it sequenced expressed TCRB transcripts. Profiled with immunoSEQ multiplex PCR; TCRdb holds only in-frame clones, not every one. This sample yields around 180,000 clones, of which approximately 7.8% are seen a single time; about 0.9% belongs to the top ten. Germline V CDR1 and CDR2: LNHDA, SQIVND (reference sequence). The germline V and J ends were trimmed by 5 bases and 2 bases, with 13 bases remaining between them. CDR3 length: 14 residues. General study points: Patients with type 1 diabetes carried fewer insertions and had more deletions at their VDJ junctions. In every one of the four CD4+ subsets, TCRB CDR3s were moderately but significantly shorter in Type 1 diabetes patients.

This receptor was obtained from a woman between 40 and 50 years old with type 1 diabetes. The sequenced sample was central memory CD4+ T cells from blood. V and J are TRBV19 and TRBJ2-7, with D possibly TRBD1 on 5 matching bases. The CDR3 sequence: CASSHTTATYEQYF. The CDR3 DNA reads TGTGCCAGTAGTCATACGACAGCTACCTACGAGCAGTACTTC.